Following are 27 T cell receptor beta chains from one sample sequenced in a study of T cells in Graves' hyperthyroidism and ophthalmopathy. RNA transcripts yielded amplified TCR beta CDR3 regions. In the first-round RT-PCR of the TCR CDR3, the HTBI primer set was used. TCRdb independently ran MiXCR on the multiplex PCR reads; one entry per CDR3 protein. The data contain over 500,000 distinct CDR3 sequences, roughly a sixth of them singletons. The sample consisted of blood. The receptors stem from a woman under 30 with Graves' ophthalmopathy.

Remarks on this clonotype: Since a much larger clone is just one base distant, this may be a read error. The chain uses TRBV6-2 or TRBV6-3 and TRBJ1-1, with TRBD1 matching 9 bases. This CDR3 has 17 residues. The germline CDR1 and CDR2 sequences are MNHEY and SVGEGT. V shed 5 bases, J shed 1 base, and the junction held 11 bases outside the gene matches. The CDR3 spells CASSHRGRVSANTEAFF. The CDR3 nucleotides read TGTGCCAGCAGTCACAGGGGGCGTGTATCAGCGAACACTGAAGCTTTCTTT.

V gene TRBV4-2 combines with J gene TRBJ1-1; D not resolved. Germline CDR1 LGHNA, CDR2 YNFKEQ. Trimming pared 0 bases from V and 4 bases from J, leaving 12 bases between. The CDR3 length is 15 residues. CDR3 DNA sequence: TGTGCCAGCAGCCAAGAAACGGTGGCAGCCACTGAAGCTTTCTTT. It yields the protein CASSQETVAATEAFF.

This clonotype was observed many times. The J gene is TRBJ1-6, the V gene TRBV30, with D hard to call. With 0 bases removed from V and 10 bases from J, the gap between germline ends came to 10 bases. Germline V gives CDR1 GTSNPN, CDR2 SVGIG (reference sequence). This CDR3 is 13 amino acids long. The CDR3 DNA sequence: TGTGCCTGGAGTGTACGTGGCCGATCACCCCTCCACTTT. Amino acids: CAWSVRGRSPLHF.

This clonotype came up many times. This chain links TRBV28 with TRBJ2-4; perhaps TRBD2 as D (6 bases). The germline CDR1 and CDR2 sequences are MDHEN and SYDVKM. V was pared by 2 bases and J by 9 bases, with 17 bases between. The CDR3 contains 15 residues. The CDR3 reads CASSLEVRGLGIQYF. The CDR3 DNA follows: TGTGCCAGCAGTTTAGAAGTCCGGGGACTCGGCATTCAGTACTTC.

The chain combines TRBV7-9 with TRBJ2-5; D not resolved. Trimming removed 2 bases at V and 6 bases at J, with 4 bases between. CDR3 length equals 11 residues. The germline V gene encodes CDR1 SEHNR and CDR2 FQNEAQ (reference sequence). This chain's CDR3 is CASSLSKTQYF. The CDR3 DNA sequence: TGTGCCAGCAGCTTATCCAAGACCCAGTACTTC. The full variable domain, completed using reference TRBV7-9 and TRBJ2-5, is DTGVSQNPRHKITKRGQNVTFRCDPISEHNRLYWYRQTLGQGPEFLTYFQNEAQLEKSRLLSDRFSAERPKGSFSTLEIQRTEQGDSAMYLCASSLSKTQYFGPGTRLLVL.

This clonotype was counted at least ten times. CDR3 DNA sequence: TGTGCCAGCAGCATCCAAGGTGGGGACACTGAAGCTTTCTTT. Protein product: CASSIQGGDTEAFF. The J gene is TRBJ1-1, the V gene TRBV7-2; D not resolved. V lost 5 bases and J 3 bases, leaving 13 bases between the germline ends. Germline CDR1 and CDR2: SGHTA and FQGNSA. This CDR3 has 14 residues.

This clonotype was recorded at least ten times. The chain employs TRBV5-1 and TRBJ2-2; tentatively, D is TRBD1 (6 bases). V was pared by 4 bases and J by 5 bases, with 15 bases between. Looked up from germline, CDR1 is SGHRS and CDR2 is YFSETQ. The CDR3 sequence is 15 residues long. The CDR3 loop reads CASSRRAGETGELFF. The CDR3 DNA reads as TGCGCCAGCAGCCGACGAGCAGGGGAGACCGGGGAGCTGTTTTTT.

This rearrangement joins TRBV12-5 to TRBJ2-2; possibly TRBD2 for D (5 bases). The CDR3 is 15 amino acids. V lost 7 bases to trimming and J lost 4 bases, with 16 bases between them. The germline V gene has CDR1 LGHNT and CDR2 FRNRAP. CDR3 loop: CASALRGKGTGELFF. The CDR3 region has the DNA TGTGCTAGTGCTTTAAGAGGGAAGGGCACCGGGGAGCTGTTTTTT.

The table lists this clonotype with many counts. The CDR3 bases are TGTGCCTGGAGTTCTCCCAGTGGGTATGGCTACACCTTC. Protein sequence: CAWSSPSGYGYTF. This sequence joins TRBV30 and TRBJ1-2; D uncertain. V lost 2 bases and J lost 5, with 12 bases in between. CDR1 is GTSNPN, CDR2 SVGIG, per germline (reference sequence). This CDR3 region has 13 residues.

This clonotype was detected a few times. The chain joins TRBV14 to TRBJ2-7; no clear D gene. Germline values: CDR1 SGHDN, CDR2 FVKESK. V dropped 3 bases and J dropped 4 bases, with 10 bases sitting between them. The CDR3 is 13 residues long. The chain's CDR3 is CASSHQDRYEQYF. The DNA for the CDR3 is TGTGCCAGCAGCCACCAGGATAGGTACGAGCAGTACTTC.

This clonotype has a handful of counts. The chain couples TRBV6-1 to TRBJ1-2, with TRBD1 identical over 11 bases. The CDR3 runs to 16 residues. Unmatched junction bases numbered 8, after V lost 4 bases and J lost 4 bases. Germline CDR1 is MNHNS and CDR2 is SASEGT. This chain's CDR3 is CASSGPRDRGTYGYTF. DNA of the CDR3: TGTGCCAGCAGTGGACCCCGGGACAGGGGGACCTATGGCTACACCTTC.

This clonotype was observed a handful of times. One base away lies a much larger clone, so this may be a sequencing read error. The genes are TRBV7-2 and TRBJ2-5, with D unclear. CDR1 and CDR2 from the germline V gene are SGHTA and FQGNSA. V lost 7 bases and J 7 bases, leaving 16 bases between the germline ends. The CDR3 is 13 amino acids. The CDR3 region is CASNLDPIGTQYF. CDR3 coding DNA: TGTGCCAGCAACCTAGACCCCATCGGGACCCAGTACTTC. Full variable domain (rest looked up from reference TRBV7-2 and TRBJ2-5): GAGVSQSPSNKVTEKGKDVELRCDPISGHTALYWYRQSLGQGLEFLIYFQGNSAPDKSGLPSDRFSAERTGGSVSTLTIQRTQQEDSAVYLCASNLDPIGTQYFGPGTRLLVL.

Only a few counts were recorded for this clonotype. The gene calls are TRBV6-2 or TRBV6-3 and TRBJ2-7, with D possibly being TRBD1 (5 bases). Between the trimmed V and J ends, which lost 3 bases and 1 base, there was a span of 10 bases. CDR1 and CDR2 (germline): MNHEY, SVGEGT. This CDR3 region has 14 residues. CDR3 in DNA: TGTGCCAGCAGTTATCAGGGTGGGTCCTACGAGCAGTACTTC. Its translation: CASSYQGGSYEQYF.

This clonotype was seen repeatedly, ten times or more. The rearrangement links TRBV30 to TRBJ1-1, with 8 positions matching TRBD1. Germline assignment: CDR1 GTSNPN and CDR2 SVGIG (reference sequence). The CDR3 sequence is 17 residues long. V lost 0 bases and J lost 0; bases outside the gene matches: 9. The CDR3 loop is CAWSVRAGGLLNTEAFF. The CDR3 DNA sequence: TGTGCCTGGAGTGTACGGGCAGGGGGCCTGCTGAACACTGAAGCTTTCTTT.

Many counts were recorded for this clonotype. J is TRBJ1-2 and V is TRBV6-2 or TRBV6-3; D perhaps matches TRBD1 (5 bases). Germline CDR1 MNHEY, CDR2 SVGEGT. The V end lost 6 bases, the J end lost 6 bases, and 11 bases lay between the germline ends. The CDR3 spans 12 residues. The CDR3 region has the DNA TGTGCCAGCAGGCTTGGGGCGGATGGCTACACCTTC. Its protein is CASRLGADGYTF.

This clonotype was seen at least ten times. The rearrangement links TRBV2 to TRBJ1-2; D gene uncertain. CDR1 is SNHLY, CDR2 FYNNEI, per germline. The germline V and J ends were trimmed by 4 bases and 1 base, with 10 bases remaining between them. The CDR3 contains 14 residues. The DNA of the CDR3 is TGTGCCAGCAGTGTAGGAGAGGGTAACTATGGCTACACCTTC. Its protein product is CASSVGEGNYGYTF.

This clonotype was observed a few times. The V call is TRBV10-3, the J call TRBJ2-1; the match to TRBD1 covers 9 bases. Germline V gene data show CDR1 as ENHRY and CDR2 as SYGVKD. The CDR3 contains 11 residues. The ends lost 11 bases at V and 8 bases at J; junction bases unmatched: 4. The DNA for the CDR3 is TGTGCCCACCGACAGGGGGATGAGCAGTTCTTC. This encodes CAHRQGDEQFF.

This clonotype came up a few times. This rearrangement joins TRBV20-1 to TRBJ2-2; a possible D gene is TRBD2 (6 bases). CDR3 length: 16 residues. V was cut by 3 bases and J by 1 base, with 15 bases left in between. CDR1 and CDR2 from the germline V gene are DFQATT and SNEGSKA (reference sequence). The CDR3 sequence: CSARAPRRENTGELFF. DNA of the CDR3: TGCAGTGCTAGGGCCCCGCGGCGGGAGAACACCGGGGAGCTGTTTTTT.

This clonotype was counted a few times. The chain links TRBV6-2 or TRBV6-3 to TRBJ2-5; 12 nucleotides agree with TRBD1. CDR3 size: 16 residues. Germline lookup yields CDR1 MNHEY and CDR2 SVGEGT. Germline trimming cut 2 bases from V and 3 bases from J; bases unmatched to any gene: 4. The CDR3 protein is CASSYPGTGGEETQYF. The CDR3, as DNA: TGTGCCAGCAGTTACCCCGGGACAGGGGGCGAAGAGACCCAGTACTTC.

There are many counts of this clonotype. The chain combines TRBV12-3 or TRBV12-4 with TRBJ1-1, with unresolved D. The germline V and J ends were trimmed by 4 bases and 5 bases, with 14 bases remaining between them. The CDR3 runs to 14 residues. The chain's CDR3 is CASSWRVGGTEAFF. CDR3 DNA: TGTGCCAGCAGTTGGCGGGTGGGAGGAACTGAAGCTTTCTTT.

The chain combines TRBV20-1 with TRBJ2-3; 7 bases line up with TRBD1. V trimming: 3 bases; J trimming: 3 bases; junction bases outside the gene matches: 6. Germline CDR1 is DFQATT and CDR2 is SNEGSKA (reference sequence). The CDR3 loop spans 14 amino acids. CDR3 sequence reads: CSASPYRGTDTQYF. The CDR3 DNA is TGCAGTGCTAGTCCCTACAGGGGTACAGATACGCAGTATTTT.

This clonotype has a handful of counts. The chain carries TRBV29-1 and TRBJ2-7; the match to TRBD2 covers 10 bases. This CDR3 contains 14 residues. The germline CDR1 and CDR2 sequences are SQVTM and ANQGSEA. V was clipped by 5 bases and J by 2 bases; unmatched bases: 6. CDR3: CSVIGTSEAYEQYF. The CDR3 nucleotides read TGCAGCGTTATCGGGACTAGCGAGGCCTACGAGCAGTACTTC.

There are many counts of this clonotype. The V and J genes are TRBV7-3 and TRBJ2-1, with 9 bases matching TRBD1. Germline CDR1 reads SGHTA; CDR2 reads FQGTGA. The CDR3 spans 16 residues. After removal of 2 bases from V and 6 bases from J, the junction contained 8 bases not matched to a gene. CDR3 residues: CASSLGGQGTGNEQFF. The CDR3 region has the DNA TGTGCCAGCAGCTTAGGGGGACAGGGTACGGGCAATGAGCAGTTCTTC.

This clonotype was seen repeatedly, ten times or more. The rearrangement links TRBV30 to TRBJ1-5; D is unresolved. CDR3 length equals 13 residues. Germline CDR1 GTSNPN, CDR2 SVGIG (reference sequence). V shed 0 bases and J shed 6 bases, with 9 bases lying between them. CDR3 region: CAWSVKGGQPQHF. DNA for the CDR3: TGTGCCTGGAGTGTTAAAGGCGGTCAGCCCCAGCATTTT.

In this sample, this clonotype turned up a few times. J is TRBJ2-4 and V is TRBV2; 10 nucleotides line up with TRBD2. The V gene end was trimmed by 1 base and the J gene end by 0 bases; junction bases not matched to a gene: 9. The CDR3 totals 19 residues. Germline CDR1 reads SNHLY; CDR2 reads FYNNEI. CDR3 in DNA: TGTGCCAGCAGTGAAGGGGGTAGCGGGAGGAAAGAAGCCAAAAACATTCAGTACTTC. Its protein product is CASSEGGSGRKEAKNIQYF.

This clonotype was recorded many times. The V call is TRBV7-8, the J call TRBJ2-7, with D unclear. With 6 bases removed from V and 6 bases from J, the gap between germline ends came to 15 bases. Per the germline V gene, CDR1 is SGHVS and CDR2 is FQNEAQ. CDR3 length: 13 amino acids. DNA of the CDR3: TGTGCCAGCAGGACCCTAGTTTCCGCCGAGCAGTACTTC. Residues: CASRTLVSAEQYF.

This clonotype has only a few counts. The rearrangement links TRBV7-3 to TRBJ2-5; TRBD2 matches 7 bases. Trimming took 6 bases from V and 2 from J; bases not matched to a gene: 12. The CDR3 sequence is 16 residues long. Per the germline V gene, CDR1 is SGHTA and CDR2 is FQGTGA. CDR3 residues: CASSQFGGSPQETQYF. As DNA, the CDR3 is TGTGCCAGCAGTCAGTTCGGGGGGAGCCCACAAGAGACCCAGTACTTC.